This T cell receptor (beta chain) was recorded in a study of T cells in Graves' hyperthyroidism and ophthalmopathy. As for the study in general: Specimen type is peripheral blood, collected at initial diagnosis prior to any treatment. General study points: Most thyroid clonotypes with frequency above 0.001 were detected in blood. Ophthalmopathy and stable hyperthyroidism were told apart by a 13 V-J model.

This clonotype was found many times. Its antigen is still unknown. Between the trimmed V and J ends, which lost 5 bases and 2 bases, there was a span of 9 bases. From germline, CDR1 is MDHEN and CDR2 SYDVKM. The length of the CDR3 is 13 residues. The investigators amplified TCR beta CDR3 regions from RNA transcripts. During a first-round RT-PCR of the TCR CDR3, the HTBI primer set was used. MiXCR was run by TCRdb on the multiplex PCR reads, yielding one entry per CDR3 protein. The profile shows roughly 260,000 distinct CDR3 sequences, 14% to 15% of them singletons. Patients were excluded for uncontrolled infection, other autoimmune disease, pregnancy or lactation.

V gene TRBV28 combines with J gene TRBJ2-5; TRBD1 might be the D (5 bases). This receptor was identified in a woman in her thirties or forties with Graves' hyperthyroidism that later progressed to Graves' ophthalmopathy. Source material: blood. The CDR3 loop reads CASSIRVQETQYF. The CDR3 DNA follows: TGTGCCAGCAGTATCAGGGTTCAAGAGACCCAGTACTTC.